The text below deals with one TCR beta chain. The data stem from a study of cytomegalovirus exposure and HLA in healthy donors. On the study more broadly: As released early, the data held roughly 85 million unique TCRs from HLA-typed donors.

PCR employed 60 Vbeta and 13 Jbeta primers. The repertoire was sequenced with immunoSEQ multiplex PCR; TCRdb's copy has only in-frame clones and lacks some. This sample has 150,000 to 200,000 clones; about 80% occur once, and the top ten carry 6.3%. This TCR came from a man aged 35-49 years in good health and CMV-seropositive. The sequenced sample was PBMCs.

CDR3 sequence (DNA): TGTGCCAGCAGTGCCACCTCAAGCGGGACAGGGAGGGGGAATGAGCAGTTCTTC. Translating gives CASSATSSGTGRGNEQFF. The V gene is TRBV6-1, the J gene TRBJ2-1; 9 positions agree with TRBD1. Germline loops: CDR1 MNHNS, CDR2 SASEGT. CDR3 length equals 18 residues. Unmatched junction bases numbered 17, after V lost 4 bases and J lost 7 bases.